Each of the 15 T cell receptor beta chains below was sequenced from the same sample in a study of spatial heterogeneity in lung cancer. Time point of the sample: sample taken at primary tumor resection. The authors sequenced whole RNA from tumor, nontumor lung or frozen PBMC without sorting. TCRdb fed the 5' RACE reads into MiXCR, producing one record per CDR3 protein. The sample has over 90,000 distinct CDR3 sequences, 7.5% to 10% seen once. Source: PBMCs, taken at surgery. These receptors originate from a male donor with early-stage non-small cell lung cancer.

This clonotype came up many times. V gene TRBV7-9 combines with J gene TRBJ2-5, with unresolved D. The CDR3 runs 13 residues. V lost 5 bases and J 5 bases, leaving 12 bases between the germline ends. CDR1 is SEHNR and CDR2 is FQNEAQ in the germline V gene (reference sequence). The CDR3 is CASSQSHGETQYF. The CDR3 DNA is TGTGCCAGCAGCCAATCACACGGGGAGACCCAGTACTTC. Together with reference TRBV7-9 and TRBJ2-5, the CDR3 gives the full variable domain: DTGVSQNPRHKITKRGQNVTFRCDPISEHNRLYWYRQTLGQGPEFLTYFQNEAQLEKSRLLSDRFSAERPKGSFSTLEIQRTEQGDSAMYLCASSQSHGETQYFGPGTRLLVL.

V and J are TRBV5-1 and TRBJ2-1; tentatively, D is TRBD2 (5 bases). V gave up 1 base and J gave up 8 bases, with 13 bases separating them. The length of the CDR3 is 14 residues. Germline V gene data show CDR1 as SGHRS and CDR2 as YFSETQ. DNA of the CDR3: TGCGCCAGCAGCTTGACTAGTTCCCGGGATGAGCAGTTCTTC. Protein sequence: CASSLTSSRDEQFF.

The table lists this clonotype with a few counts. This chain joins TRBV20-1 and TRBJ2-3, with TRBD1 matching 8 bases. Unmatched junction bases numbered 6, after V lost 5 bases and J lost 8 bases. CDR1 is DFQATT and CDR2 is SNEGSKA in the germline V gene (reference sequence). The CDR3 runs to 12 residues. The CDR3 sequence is CSAGQGLVTQYF. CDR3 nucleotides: TGCAGTGCTGGACAGGGATTGGTTACGCAGTATTTT.

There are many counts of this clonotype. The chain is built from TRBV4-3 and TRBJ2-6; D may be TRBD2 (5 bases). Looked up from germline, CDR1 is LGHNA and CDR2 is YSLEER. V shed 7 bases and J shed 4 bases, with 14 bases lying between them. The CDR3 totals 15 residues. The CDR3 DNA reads TGCGCCAGCAAACCCACTAGGTCCGGGGCCAACGTCCTGACTTTC. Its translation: CASKPTRSGANVLTF.

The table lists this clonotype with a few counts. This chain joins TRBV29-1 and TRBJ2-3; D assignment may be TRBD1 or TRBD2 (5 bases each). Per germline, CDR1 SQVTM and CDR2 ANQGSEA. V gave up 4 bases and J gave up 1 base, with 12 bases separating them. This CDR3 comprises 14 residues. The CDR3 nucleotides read TGCAGCGTTGCCAGGGAGTGGGGCACAGATACGCAGTATTTT. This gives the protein CSVAREWGTDTQYF.

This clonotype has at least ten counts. Written as DNA, the CDR3 is TGTGCCAGCCTCCATGGGAATAATTCACCCCTCCACTTT. Protein product: CASLHGNNSPLHF. The V call is TRBV6-1, the J call TRBJ1-6; D unresolved. From germline, CDR1 is MNHNS and CDR2 SASEGT. Between the trimmed V and J ends, which lost 8 bases and 5 bases, there was a span of 10 bases. This CDR3 has 13 residues.

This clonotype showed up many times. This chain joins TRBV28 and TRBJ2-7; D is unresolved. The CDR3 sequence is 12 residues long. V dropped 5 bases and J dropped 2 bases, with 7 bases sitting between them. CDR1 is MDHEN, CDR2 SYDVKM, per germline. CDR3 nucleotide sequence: TGTGCCAGCAGTCTGGAAACCTACGAGCAGTACTTC. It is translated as CASSLETYEQYF.

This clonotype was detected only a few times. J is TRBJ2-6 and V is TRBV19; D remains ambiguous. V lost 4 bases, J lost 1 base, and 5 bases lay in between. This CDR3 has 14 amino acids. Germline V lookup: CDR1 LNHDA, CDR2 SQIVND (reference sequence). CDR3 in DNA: TGTGCCAGTAGTAGGGCTTCTGGGGCCAACGTCCTGACTTTC. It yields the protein CASSRASGANVLTF.

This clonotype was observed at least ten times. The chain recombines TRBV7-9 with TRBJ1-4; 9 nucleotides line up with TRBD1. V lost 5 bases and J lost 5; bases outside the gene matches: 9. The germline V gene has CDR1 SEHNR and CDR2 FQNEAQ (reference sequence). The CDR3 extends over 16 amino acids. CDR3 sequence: CASSPTGQGGNEKLFF. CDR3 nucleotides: TGTGCCAGCAGCCCTACGGGACAGGGAGGAAATGAAAAACTGTTTTTT.

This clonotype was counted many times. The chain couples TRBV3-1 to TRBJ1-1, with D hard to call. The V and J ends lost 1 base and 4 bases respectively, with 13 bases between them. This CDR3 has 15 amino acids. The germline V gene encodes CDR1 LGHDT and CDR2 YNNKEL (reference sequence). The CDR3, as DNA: TGTGCCAGCAGCCAAGTTTTCTGGAGTGGCACTGAAGCTTTCTTT. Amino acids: CASSQVFWSGTEAFF.

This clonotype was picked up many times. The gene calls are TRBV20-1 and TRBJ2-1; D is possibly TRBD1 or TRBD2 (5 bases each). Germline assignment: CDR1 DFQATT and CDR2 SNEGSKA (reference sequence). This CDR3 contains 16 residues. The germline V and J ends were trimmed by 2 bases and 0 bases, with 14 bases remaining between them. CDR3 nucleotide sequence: TGCAGTGCTAGACGTGGGACGTTTAGCTCCTACAATGAGCAGTTCTTC. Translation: CSARRGTFSSYNEQFF.

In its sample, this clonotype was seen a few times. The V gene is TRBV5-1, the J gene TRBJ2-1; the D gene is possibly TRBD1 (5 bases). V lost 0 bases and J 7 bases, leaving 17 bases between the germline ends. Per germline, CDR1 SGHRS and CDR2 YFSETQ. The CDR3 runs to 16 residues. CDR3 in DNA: TGCGCCAGCAGCTTGGGTGGCAGGGCAAGTAGAAATGAGCAGTTCTTC. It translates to CASSLGGRASRNEQFF.

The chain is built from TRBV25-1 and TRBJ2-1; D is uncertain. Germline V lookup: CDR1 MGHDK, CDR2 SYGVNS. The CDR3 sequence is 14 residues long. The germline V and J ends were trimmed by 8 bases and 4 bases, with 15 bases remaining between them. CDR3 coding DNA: TGTGCCAGCGGAACAAGTGTGGGATACAATGAGCAGTTCTTC. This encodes CASGTSVGYNEQFF.

The CDR3 DNA reads TGTGCCAGCAGCCAACTCGGACTAGACGCGCAGTATTTT. Translating gives CASSQLGLDAQYF. This chain connects TRBV3-1 to TRBJ2-3; TRBD2 matches at 7 bases. Trimming took 2 bases from V and 10 from J; bases not matched to a gene: 6. This CDR3 is built from 13 residues. The germline CDR1 and CDR2 sequences are LGHDT and YNNKEL (reference sequence).

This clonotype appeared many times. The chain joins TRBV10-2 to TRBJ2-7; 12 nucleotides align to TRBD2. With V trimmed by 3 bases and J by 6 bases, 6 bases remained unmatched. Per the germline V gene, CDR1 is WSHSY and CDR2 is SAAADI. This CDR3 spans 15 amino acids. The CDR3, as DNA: TGCGCCAGCAGTGACCCACTAGCGGGAGGAAGCGAGCAGTACTTC. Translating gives CASSDPLAGGSEQYF.